Listed below are T cell receptor beta chains from one sample, sequenced in a study of cytomegalovirus exposure and HLA in healthy donors. Using immunoSEQ multiplex PCR, the repertoire was profiled, and TCRdb retains in-frame clones only, with some absent. The ten most abundant clones cover 0.7% to 0.8% of a sample with 200,000 or so clones. The sequenced sample was PBMCs. The receptors stem from a boy under 18 in good health and CMV-seronegative. The CDR3 runs from the conserved cysteine through the conserved F or W. A D gene is named only where the DNA matches it firmly.

len	v_gene	d_gene	j_gene	CDR3aa	CDR3nt
17	TRBV5-5	TRBD2	TRBJ2-3	CASSLVLAGRTIHTQYF	TGTGCCAGCAGCTTGGTGCTAGCGGGGAGGACTATACATACGCAGTATTTT
15	TRBV5-1	TRBD2	TRBJ2-3	CASSFGGGSTDTQYF	TGTGCCAGCAGCTTTGGCGGGGGTAGCACAGATACGCAGTATTTT
14	TRBV27	TRBD1	TRBJ1-1	CASSTRTGSTEAFF	TGTGCCAGCAGTACAAGGACAGGGAGCACTGAAGCTTTCTTT
16	TRBV27	.	TRBJ1-4	CASSLISGWPNEKLFF	TGTGCCAGCAGCCTCATATCAGGGTGGCCTAATGAAAAACTGTTTTTT
13	TRBV19	.	TRBJ2-3	CASSPLGRHTQYF	TGTGCCAGTAGCCCTCTGGGGCGGCATACGCAGTATTTT
19	TRBV7-2	TRBD2	TRBJ2-1	CASSLPSRTLAGVYNEQFF	TGTGCCAGCAGCTTACCCAGCAGAACTCTAGCGGGGGTCTACAATGAGCAGTTCTTC
14	TRBV11-2	.	TRBJ2-3	CASSLAGWEDTQYF	TGTGCCAGCAGCTTGGCAGGGTGGGAAGATACGCAGTATTTT
17	TRBV13	TRBD2	TRBJ2-1	CASSGGLAGVLKHEQFF	TGTGCCAGCAGCGGGGGACTAGCGGGGGTCCTTAAGCATGAGCAGTTCTTC
16	TRBV10-1	TRBD2	TRBJ2-5	CASRPTSGGGVKTQYF	TGCGCCAGCAGGCCCACTAGCGGGGGAGGTGTAAAGACCCAGTACTTC
13	TRBV7-2	.	TRBJ2-7	CASSLARSYEQYF	TGTGCCAGCAGCTTAGCGAGAAGCTACGAGCAGTACTTC
13	TRBV7-7	.	TRBJ1-6	CASSADSNSPLHF	TGTGCTAGCAGCGCGGACAGTAATTCACCCCTCCACTTT
14	TRBV6-4	.	TRBJ2-3	CASSSGTSTDTQYF	TGTGCCAGCAGTTCCGGGACTAGCACAGATACGCAGTATTTT
14	TRBV6-5	.	TRBJ1-1	CASGGGEGRPEAFF	TGTGCCAGCGGGGGCGGAGAGGGAAGGCCTGAAGCTTTCTTT
11	TRBV29-1	.	TRBJ1-1	CSVEREVGAFF	TGCAGCGTTGAAAGGGAGGTGGGTGCTTTCTTT
17	TRBV19	TRBD1	TRBJ2-1	CASSTRGTGASYNEQFF	TGTGCCAGTAGTACTAGGGGGACAGGGGCCTCCTACAATGAGCAGTTCTTC
15	TRBV9	TRBD2	TRBJ2-5	CASNPGTSGVETQYF	TGTGCCAGCAACCCCGGGACTAGCGGGGTAGAGACCCAGTACTTC
13	TRBV6-4	.	TRBJ2-3	CASAASDTDTQYF	TGTGCCAGCGCGGCTAGCGACACAGATACGCAGTATTTT
18	TRBV7-9	TRBD1	TRBJ2-7	CASSFVSVRTGLLYEQYF	TGTGCCAGCAGCTTTGTAAGCGTGAGGACAGGGCTTCTCTACGAGCAGTACTTC